This entry lists 5 T cell receptor beta chains sequenced from one sample in a study of control samples from healthy donors and cancer patients. Data came from immunoSEQ multiplex PCR; TCRdb stores just in-frame clones and leaves some out. The sample yields 130,000 or so clones, about 88% seen once. Sequenced material: blood. The origin of the receptors is a man between 50 and 59 years old in good health.

Turning to this clone: At one end, the junction sequence differs from germline, possibly due to a read error. The chain links TRBV20-1 to TRBJ2-7; no firm D call. This CDR3 region has 8 residues. The germline V gene has CDR1 DFQATT and CDR2 SNEGSKA (reference sequence). CDR3 nucleotides: TGCAGTGCTAGTCCCTTTTCCTTC. Amino acids: CSASPFSF.

The genes are TRBV5-1 and TRBJ1-1; D gene unclear. CDR1 is SGHRS and CDR2 is YFSETQ in the germline V gene. The ends were cut back, 1 base at V and 1 base at J, with 17 bases in the middle. The CDR3 sequence is 17 residues long. The CDR3 DNA reads TGCGCCAGCAGCTTGTTTTCCGGTTTAAATCGGAACACTGAAGCTTTCTTT. Its protein product is CASSLFSGLNRNTEAFF.

This clone was recorded once. The CDR3 protein is CASSFSGTQYF. Written as DNA, the CDR3 is TGTGCCAGCAGTTTTTCAGGGACCCAGTACTTC. This rearrangement joins TRBV12-3 or TRBV12-4 to TRBJ2-5; D call uncertain. The V and J ends lost 3 bases and 7 bases respectively, with 6 bases between them. The CDR3 runs to 11 residues.

V usage is TRBV9 and J usage is TRBJ2-1; D is possibly TRBD2 (6 bases). The CDR3 totals 17 residues. Germline CDR1 reads SGDLS; CDR2 reads YYNGEE. Trimming took off 3 bases at V and 4 bases at J, with 20 bases between the two ends. CDR3 nucleotides: TGTGCCAGCAGCGACTCCCCCGTCAGGGAGGATTACAATGAGCAGTTCTTC. It encodes CASSDSPVREDYNEQFF. The variable domain in full, completed from reference TRBV9 and TRBJ2-1, reads DSGVTQTPKHLITATGQRVTLRCSPRSGDLSVYWYQQSLDQGLQFLIQYYNGEERAKGNILERFSAQQFPDLHSELNLSSLELGDSALYFCASSDSPVREDYNEQFFGPGTRLTVL.

V is TRBV3-1 (or the pseudogene TRBV3-2) and J is TRBJ2-5; 7 bases map to TRBD1. The germline V gene has CDR1 LGHDT and CDR2 YNNKEL (reference sequence). Trimming cost V 0 bases and J 1 base; bases outside gene matches: 2. This CDR3 contains 15 residues. This chain's CDR3 is CASSQEGGGQETQYF. The CDR3 DNA sequence: TGTGCCAGCAGCCAAGAAGGGGGCGGCCAAGAGACCCAGTACTTC.